The entry that follows covers one T cell receptor beta chain sequence. This specimen belongs to a study of shared clonotypes between healthy human individuals. The table came from immunoSEQ multiplex PCR; TCRdb's copy has only in-frame clones and leaves some out. Seen here are some 1,100,000 clones, 78% observed once, and the top ten hold under 0.6%. J was trimmed by 3 bases and V by 8 bases; bases with no gene match: 7. The CDR3 is 13 residues long. Germline CDR1 and CDR2: MDHEN and SYDVKM. The sequenced sample consisted of memory CD4+ T cells from PBMCs. Indicated subset: CD45RA-negative fraction. The sequence came from a man aged 18-30 years in good health. Some clones in this sample may be carry-over from other donors' samples. This chain joins TRBV28 and TRBJ2-7; 7 positions agree with TRBD1. CDR3 sequence reads: CASADREIYEQYF. CDR3 nucleotides: TGTGCCAGCGCAGACAGGGAAATCTACGAGCAGTACTTC.